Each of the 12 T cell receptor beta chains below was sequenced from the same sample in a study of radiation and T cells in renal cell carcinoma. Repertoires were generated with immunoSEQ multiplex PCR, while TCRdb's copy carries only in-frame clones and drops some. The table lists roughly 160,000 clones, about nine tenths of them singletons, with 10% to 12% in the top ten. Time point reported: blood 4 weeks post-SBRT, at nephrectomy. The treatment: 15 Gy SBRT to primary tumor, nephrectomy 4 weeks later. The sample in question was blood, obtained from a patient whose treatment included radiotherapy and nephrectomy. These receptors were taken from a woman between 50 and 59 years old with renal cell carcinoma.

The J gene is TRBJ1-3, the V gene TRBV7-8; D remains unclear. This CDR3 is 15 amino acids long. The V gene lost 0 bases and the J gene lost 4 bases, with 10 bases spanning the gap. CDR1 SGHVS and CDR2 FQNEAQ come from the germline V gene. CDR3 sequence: CASSLALGAGNTIYF. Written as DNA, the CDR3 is TGTGCCAGCAGCTTAGCATTAGGCGCCGGAAACACCATATATTTT.

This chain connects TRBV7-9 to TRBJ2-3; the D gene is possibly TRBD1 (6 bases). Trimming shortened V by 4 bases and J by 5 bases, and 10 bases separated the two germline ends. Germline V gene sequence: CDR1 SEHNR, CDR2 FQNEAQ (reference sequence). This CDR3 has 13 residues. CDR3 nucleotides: TGTGCCAGCAGCTCTACAGGGATAGATACGCAGTATTTT. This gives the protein CASSSTGIDTQYF.

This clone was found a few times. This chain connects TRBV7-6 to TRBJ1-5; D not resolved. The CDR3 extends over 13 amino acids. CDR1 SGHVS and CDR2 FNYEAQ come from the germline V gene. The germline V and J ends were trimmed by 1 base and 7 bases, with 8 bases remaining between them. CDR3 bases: TGTGCCAGCAGCTTAGGATCACTACAGCCCCAGCATTTT. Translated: CASSLGSLQPQHF.

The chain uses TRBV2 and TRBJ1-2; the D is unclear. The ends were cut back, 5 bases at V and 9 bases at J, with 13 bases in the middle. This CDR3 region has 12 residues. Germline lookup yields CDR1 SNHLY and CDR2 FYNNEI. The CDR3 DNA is TGTGCCAGCAGTTCCCTAGGCCGGAGCTACACCTTC. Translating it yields CASSSLGRSYTF.

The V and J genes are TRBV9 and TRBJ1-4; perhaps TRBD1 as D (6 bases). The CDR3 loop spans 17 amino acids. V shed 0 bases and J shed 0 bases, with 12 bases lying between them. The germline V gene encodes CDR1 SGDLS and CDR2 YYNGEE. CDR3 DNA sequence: TGTGCCAGCAGCGTAGATCAGGGGATGACAACTAATGAAAAACTGTTTTTT. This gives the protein CASSVDQGMTTNEKLFF.

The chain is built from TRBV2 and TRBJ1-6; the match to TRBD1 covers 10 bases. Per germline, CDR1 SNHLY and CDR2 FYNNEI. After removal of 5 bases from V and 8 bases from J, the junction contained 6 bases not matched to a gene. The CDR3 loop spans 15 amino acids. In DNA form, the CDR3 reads TGTGCCAGCAGTCGACAGGGGGCTTGGGATTCACCCCTCCACTTT. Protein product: CASSRQGAWDSPLHF.

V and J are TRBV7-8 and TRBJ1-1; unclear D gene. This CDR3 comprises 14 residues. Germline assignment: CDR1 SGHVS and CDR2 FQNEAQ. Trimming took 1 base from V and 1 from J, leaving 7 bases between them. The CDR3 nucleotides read TGTGCCAGCAGCTTAGGAGTCGAGAACACTGAAGCTTTCTTT. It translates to CASSLGVENTEAFF. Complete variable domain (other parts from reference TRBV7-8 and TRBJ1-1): GAGVSQSPRYKVAKRGQDVALRCDPISGHVSLFWYQQALGQGPEFLTYFQNEAQLDKSGLPSDRFFAERPEGSVSTLKIQRTQQEDSAVYLCASSLGVENTEAFFGQGTRLTVV.

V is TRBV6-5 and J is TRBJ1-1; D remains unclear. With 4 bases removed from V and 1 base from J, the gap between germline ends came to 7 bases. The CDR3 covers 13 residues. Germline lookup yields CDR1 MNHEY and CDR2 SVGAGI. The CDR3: CASSSPWNTEAFF. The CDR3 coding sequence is TGTGCCAGCAGTTCGCCATGGAACACTGAAGCTTTCTTT.

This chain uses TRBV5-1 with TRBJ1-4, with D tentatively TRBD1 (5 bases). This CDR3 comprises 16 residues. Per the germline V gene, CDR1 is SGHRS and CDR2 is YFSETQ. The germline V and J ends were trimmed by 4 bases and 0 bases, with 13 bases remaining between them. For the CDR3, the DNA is TGCGCCAGCAGCGCCGGGACCTATGCAACTAATGAAAAACTGTTTTTT. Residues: CASSAGTYATNEKLFF.

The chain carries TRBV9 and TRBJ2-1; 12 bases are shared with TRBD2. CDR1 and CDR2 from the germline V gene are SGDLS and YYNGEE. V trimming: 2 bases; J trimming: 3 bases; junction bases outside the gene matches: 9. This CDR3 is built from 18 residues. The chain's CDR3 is CASSVSSRTSGVYNEQFF. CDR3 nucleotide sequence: TGTGCCAGCAGCGTCAGTAGCCGGACTAGCGGGGTCTACAATGAGCAGTTCTTC.

This CDR3 is CASSPDRGDGYTF. The CDR3 DNA sequence: TGTGCCAGCTCACCGGACAGGGGAGATGGCTACACCTTC. The chain joins TRBV18 to TRBJ1-2, with 9 bases fitting TRBD1. This CDR3 comprises 13 residues. The V gene's germline CDR1 is KGHSH and CDR2 LQKENI. Germline trimming cut 3 bases from V and 6 bases from J; bases unmatched to any gene: 2.

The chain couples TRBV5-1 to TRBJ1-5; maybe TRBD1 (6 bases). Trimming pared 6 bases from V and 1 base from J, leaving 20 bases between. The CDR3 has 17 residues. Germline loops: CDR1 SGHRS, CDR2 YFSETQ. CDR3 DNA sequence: TGCGCCAGCATAAGAGGCAGGGGAAGGGAAAGCAATCAGCCCCAGCATTTT. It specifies CASIRGRGRESNQPQHF.